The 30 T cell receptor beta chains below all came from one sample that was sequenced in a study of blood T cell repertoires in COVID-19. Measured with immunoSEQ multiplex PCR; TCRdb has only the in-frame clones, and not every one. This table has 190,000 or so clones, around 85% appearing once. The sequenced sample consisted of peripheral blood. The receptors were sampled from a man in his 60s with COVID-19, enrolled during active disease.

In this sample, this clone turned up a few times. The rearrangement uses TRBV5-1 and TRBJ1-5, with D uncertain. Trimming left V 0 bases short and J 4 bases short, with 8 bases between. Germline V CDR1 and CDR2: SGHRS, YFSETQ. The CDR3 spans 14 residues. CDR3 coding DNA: TGCGCCAGCAGCTTGGACGGGATAAATCAGCCCCAGCATTTT. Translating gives CASSLDGINQPQHF. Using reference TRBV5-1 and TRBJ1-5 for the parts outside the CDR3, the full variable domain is KAGVTQTPRYLIKTRGQQVTLSCSPISGHRSVSWYQQTPGQGLQFLFEYFSETQRNKGNFPGRFSGRQFSNSRSEMNVSTLELGDSALYLCASSLDGINQPQHFGDGTRLSIL.

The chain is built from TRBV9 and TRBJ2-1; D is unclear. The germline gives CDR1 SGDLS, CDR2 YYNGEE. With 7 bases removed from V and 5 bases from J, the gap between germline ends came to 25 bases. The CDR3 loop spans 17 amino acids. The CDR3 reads CASSLLVVPQPHNEQFF. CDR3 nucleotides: TGTGCCAGCTCACTGTTGGTCGTTCCTCAACCCCACAATGAGCAGTTCTTC.

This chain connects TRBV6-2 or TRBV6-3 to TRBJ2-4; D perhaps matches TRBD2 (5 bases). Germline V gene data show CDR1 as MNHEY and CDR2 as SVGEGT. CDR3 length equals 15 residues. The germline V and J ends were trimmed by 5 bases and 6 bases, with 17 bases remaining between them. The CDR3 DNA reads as TGTGCCAGCAGTCCACGACTGGAACGGGGAAACATTCAGTACTTC. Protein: CASSPRLERGNIQYF.

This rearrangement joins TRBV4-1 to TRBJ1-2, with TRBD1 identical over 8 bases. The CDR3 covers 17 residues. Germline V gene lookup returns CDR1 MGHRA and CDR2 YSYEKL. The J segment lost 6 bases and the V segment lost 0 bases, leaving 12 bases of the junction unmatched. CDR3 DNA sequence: TGCGCCAGCAGCCAAGATGAGAGACTCAGGGGGCAGAATGGCTACACCTTC. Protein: CASSQDERLRGQNGYTF.

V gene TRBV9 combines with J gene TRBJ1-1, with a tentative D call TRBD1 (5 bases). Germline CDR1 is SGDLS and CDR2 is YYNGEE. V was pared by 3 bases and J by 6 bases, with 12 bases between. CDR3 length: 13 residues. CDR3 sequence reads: CASSEGPGAEAFF. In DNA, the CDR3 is TGTGCCAGCAGCGAGGGGCCTGGCGCTGAAGCTTTCTTT.

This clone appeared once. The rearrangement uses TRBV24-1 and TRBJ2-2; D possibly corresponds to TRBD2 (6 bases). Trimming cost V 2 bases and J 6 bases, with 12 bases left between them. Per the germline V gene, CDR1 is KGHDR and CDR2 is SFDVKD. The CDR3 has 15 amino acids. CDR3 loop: CATSDWAGPPGELFF. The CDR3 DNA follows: TGTGCCACCAGTGATTGGGCGGGGCCACCCGGGGAGCTGTTTTTT.

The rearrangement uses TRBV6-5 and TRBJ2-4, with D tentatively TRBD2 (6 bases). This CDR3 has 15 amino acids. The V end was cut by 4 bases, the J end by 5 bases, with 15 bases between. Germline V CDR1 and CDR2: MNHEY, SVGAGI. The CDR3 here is CASSSRDWEENIQYF. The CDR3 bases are TGTGCCAGCAGTTCACGAGACTGGGAGGAAAACATTCAGTACTTC.

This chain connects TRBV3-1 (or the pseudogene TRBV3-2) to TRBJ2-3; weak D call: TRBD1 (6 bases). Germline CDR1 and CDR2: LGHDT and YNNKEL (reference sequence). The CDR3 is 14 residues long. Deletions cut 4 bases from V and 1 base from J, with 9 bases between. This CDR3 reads CASSRAGGTDTQYF. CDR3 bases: TGTGCCAGCAGCCGGGCAGGGGGCACAGATACGCAGTATTTT.

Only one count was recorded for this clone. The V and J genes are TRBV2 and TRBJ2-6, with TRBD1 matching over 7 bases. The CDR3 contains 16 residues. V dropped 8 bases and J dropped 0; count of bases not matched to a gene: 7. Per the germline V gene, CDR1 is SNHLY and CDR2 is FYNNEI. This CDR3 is CASDRDRVSGANVLTF. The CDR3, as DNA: TGTGCCAGCGACCGGGACAGAGTCTCTGGGGCCAACGTCCTGACTTTC. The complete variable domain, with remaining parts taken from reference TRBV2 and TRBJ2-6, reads EPEVTQTPSHQVTQMGQEVILRCVPISNHLYFYWYRQILGQKVEFLVSFYNNEISEKSEIFDDQFSVERPDGSNFTLKIRSTKLEDSAMYFCASDRDRVSGANVLTFGAGSRLTVL.

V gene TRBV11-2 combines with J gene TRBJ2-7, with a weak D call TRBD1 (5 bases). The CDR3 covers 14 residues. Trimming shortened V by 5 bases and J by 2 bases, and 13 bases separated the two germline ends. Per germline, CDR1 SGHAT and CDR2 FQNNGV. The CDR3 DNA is TGTGCCAGCAGCCCTCGGGCCAGGGCCTACGAGCAGTACTTC. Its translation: CASSPRARAYEQYF.

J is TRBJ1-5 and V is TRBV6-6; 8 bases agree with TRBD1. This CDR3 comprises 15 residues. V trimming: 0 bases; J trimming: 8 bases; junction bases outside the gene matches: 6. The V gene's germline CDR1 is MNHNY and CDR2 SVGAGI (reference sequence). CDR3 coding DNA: TGTGCCAGCAGTTACTCGAGTACAGGGGGAGAGCCCCAGCATTTT. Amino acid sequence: CASSYSSTGGEPQHF.

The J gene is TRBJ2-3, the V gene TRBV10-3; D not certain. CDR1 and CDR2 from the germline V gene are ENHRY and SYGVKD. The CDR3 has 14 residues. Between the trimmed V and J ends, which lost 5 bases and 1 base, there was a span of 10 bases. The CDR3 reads CAISPSSGTDTQYF. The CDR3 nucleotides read TGTGCCATCAGTCCTAGTAGTGGCACAGATACGCAGTATTTT.

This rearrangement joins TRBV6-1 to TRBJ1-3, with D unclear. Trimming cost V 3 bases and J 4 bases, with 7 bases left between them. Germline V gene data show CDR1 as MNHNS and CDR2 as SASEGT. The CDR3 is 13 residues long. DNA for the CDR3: TGTGCCAGCAGTGAGCAGGCCGGAAACACCATATATTTT. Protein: CASSEQAGNTIYF.

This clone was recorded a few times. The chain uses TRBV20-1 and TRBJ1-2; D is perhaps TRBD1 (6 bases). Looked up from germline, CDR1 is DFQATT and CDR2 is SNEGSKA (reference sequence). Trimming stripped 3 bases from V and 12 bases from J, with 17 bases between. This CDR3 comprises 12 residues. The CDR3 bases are TGCAGTGCTAGTAACCGGGACAATGATCACACCTTC. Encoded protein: CSASNRDNDHTF.

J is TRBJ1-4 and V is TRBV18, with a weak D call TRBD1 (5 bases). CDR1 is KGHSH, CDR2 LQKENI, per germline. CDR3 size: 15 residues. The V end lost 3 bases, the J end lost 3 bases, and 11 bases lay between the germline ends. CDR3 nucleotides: TGTGCCAGCTCACCGGCTCTACAGGCTAATGAAAAACTGTTTTTT. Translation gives CASSPALQANEKLFF.

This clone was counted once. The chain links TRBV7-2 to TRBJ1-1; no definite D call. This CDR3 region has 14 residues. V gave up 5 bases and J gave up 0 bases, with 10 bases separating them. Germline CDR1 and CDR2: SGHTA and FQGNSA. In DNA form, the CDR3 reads TGTGCCAGCAGCCCCGGAGCCATGAACACTGAAGCTTTCTTT. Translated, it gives CASSPGAMNTEAFF.

CDR3 amino acids: CASSTGSTNYGYTF. CDR3 DNA sequence: TGTGCCAGCAGCACCGGGTCCACTAACTATGGCTACACCTTC. The chain has TRBV6-5 and TRBJ1-2; D is unresolved. V lost 6 bases to trimming and J lost 0 bases, with 11 bases between them. This CDR3 is 14 amino acids long. Germline V gives CDR1 MNHEY, CDR2 SVGAGI.

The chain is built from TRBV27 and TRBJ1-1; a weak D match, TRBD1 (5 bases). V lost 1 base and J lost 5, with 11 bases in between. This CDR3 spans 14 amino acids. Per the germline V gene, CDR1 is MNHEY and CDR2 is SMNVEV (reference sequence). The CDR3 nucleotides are TGTGCCAGCAGTTTATGGGGGGAAGGGACTGAAGCTTTCTTT. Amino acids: CASSLWGEGTEAFF.

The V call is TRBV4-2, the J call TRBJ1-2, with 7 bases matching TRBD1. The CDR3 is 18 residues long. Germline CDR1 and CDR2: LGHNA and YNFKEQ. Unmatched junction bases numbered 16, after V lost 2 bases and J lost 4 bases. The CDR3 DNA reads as TGTGCCAGCAGCCAACGGAACCCCTCCGAGTCAGGGGGCTATGGCTACACCTTC. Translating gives CASSQRNPSESGGYGYTF.

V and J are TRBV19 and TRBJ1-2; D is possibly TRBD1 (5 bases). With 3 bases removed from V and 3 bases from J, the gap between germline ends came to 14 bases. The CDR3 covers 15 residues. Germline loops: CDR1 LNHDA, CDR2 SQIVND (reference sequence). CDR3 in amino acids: CASSIGGVPYYGYTF. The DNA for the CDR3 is TGTGCCAGTAGTATTGGGGGGGTCCCCTACTATGGCTACACCTTC.

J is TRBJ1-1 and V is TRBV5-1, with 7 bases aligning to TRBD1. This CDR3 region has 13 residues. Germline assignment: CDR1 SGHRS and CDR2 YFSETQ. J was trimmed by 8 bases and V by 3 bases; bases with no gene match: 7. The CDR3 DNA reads TGCGCCAGCAGCTGGGGACAGCCGAACGAAGCTTTCTTT. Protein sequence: CASSWGQPNEAFF.

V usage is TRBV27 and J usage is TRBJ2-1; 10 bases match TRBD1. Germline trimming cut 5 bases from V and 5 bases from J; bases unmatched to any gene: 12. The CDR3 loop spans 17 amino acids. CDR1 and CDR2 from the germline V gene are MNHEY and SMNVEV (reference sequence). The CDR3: CASSLITPGQGNNEQFF. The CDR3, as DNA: TGTGCCAGCAGTCTAATAACCCCGGGACAGGGGAACAATGAGCAGTTCTTC.

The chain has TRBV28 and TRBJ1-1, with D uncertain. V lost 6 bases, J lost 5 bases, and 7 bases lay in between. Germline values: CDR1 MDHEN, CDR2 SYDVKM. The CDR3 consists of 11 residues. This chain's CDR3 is CASREETEAFF. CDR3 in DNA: TGTGCCAGCAGAGAAGAGACTGAAGCTTTCTTT.

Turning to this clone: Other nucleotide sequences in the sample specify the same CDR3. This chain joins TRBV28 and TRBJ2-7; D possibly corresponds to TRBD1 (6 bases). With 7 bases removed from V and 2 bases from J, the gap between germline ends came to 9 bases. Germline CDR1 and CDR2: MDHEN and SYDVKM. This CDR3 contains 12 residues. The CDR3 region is CASTTGPYEQYF. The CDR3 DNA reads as TGTGCCAGCACAACAGGGCCCTACGAGCAGTACTTC.

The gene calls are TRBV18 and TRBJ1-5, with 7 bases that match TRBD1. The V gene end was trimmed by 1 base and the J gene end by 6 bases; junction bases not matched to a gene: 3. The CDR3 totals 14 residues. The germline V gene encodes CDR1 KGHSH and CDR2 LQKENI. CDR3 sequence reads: CASSPQGAVQPQHF. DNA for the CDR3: TGTGCCAGCTCACCACAGGGGGCAGTTCAGCCCCAGCATTTT.

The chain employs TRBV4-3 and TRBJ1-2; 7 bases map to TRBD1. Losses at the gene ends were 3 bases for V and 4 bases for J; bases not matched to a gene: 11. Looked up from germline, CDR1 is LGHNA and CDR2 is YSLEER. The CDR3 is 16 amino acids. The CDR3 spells CASSQDRTEPIYGYTF. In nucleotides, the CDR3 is TGCGCCAGCAGCCAGGACAGGACGGAGCCCATCTATGGCTACACCTTC.

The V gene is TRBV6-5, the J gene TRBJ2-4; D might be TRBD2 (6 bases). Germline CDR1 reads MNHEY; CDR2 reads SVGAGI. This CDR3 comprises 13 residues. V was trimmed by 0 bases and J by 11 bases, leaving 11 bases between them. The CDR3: CASSYSDRLVQYF. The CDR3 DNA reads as TGTGCCAGCAGTTACTCCGACCGACTAGTTCAGTACTTC.

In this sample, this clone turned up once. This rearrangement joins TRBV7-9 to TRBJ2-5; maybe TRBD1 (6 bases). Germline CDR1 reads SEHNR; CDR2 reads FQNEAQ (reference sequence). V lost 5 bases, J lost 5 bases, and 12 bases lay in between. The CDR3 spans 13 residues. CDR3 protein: CASSGDIGETQYF. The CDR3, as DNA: TGTGCCAGCAGCGGGGACATTGGGGAGACCCAGTACTTC.

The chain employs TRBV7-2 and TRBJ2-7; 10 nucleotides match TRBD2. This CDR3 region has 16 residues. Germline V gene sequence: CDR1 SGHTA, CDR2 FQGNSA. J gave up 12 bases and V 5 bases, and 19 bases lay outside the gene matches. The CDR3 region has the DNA TGTGCCAGCAGCATGGAGAGCAGGACTAGCGGAGCACACCGGTACTTC. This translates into CASSMESRTSGAHRYF. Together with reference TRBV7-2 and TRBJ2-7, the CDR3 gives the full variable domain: GAGVSQSPSNKVTEKGKDVELRCDPISGHTALYWYRQSLGQGLEFLIYFQGNSAPDKSGLPSDRFSAERTGGSVSTLTIQRTQQEDSAVYLCASSMESRTSGAHRYFGPGTRLTVT.

The CDR3 sequence is CASSEVGTVFQETQYF. The CDR3 DNA is TGTGCCAGCAGTGAAGTTGGGACAGTATTCCAAGAGACCCAGTACTTC. The V call is TRBV6-1, the J call TRBJ2-5; 7 nucleotides match TRBD1. Germline assignment: CDR1 MNHNS and CDR2 SASEGT. V gave up 1 base and J gave up 1 base; unmatched junction bases: 6. The CDR3 runs 16 residues.